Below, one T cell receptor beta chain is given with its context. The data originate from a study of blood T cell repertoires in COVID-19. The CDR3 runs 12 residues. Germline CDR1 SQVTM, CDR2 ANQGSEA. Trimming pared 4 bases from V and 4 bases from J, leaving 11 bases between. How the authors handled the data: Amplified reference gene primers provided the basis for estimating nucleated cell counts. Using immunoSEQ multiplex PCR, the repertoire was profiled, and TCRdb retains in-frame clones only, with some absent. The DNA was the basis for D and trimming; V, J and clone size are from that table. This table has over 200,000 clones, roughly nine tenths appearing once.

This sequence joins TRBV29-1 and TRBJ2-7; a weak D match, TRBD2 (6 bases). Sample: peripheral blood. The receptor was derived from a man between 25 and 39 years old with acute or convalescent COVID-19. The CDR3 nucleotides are TGCAGCGTTGTAGGAGGGAATTACGAGCAGTACTTC. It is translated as CSVVGGNYEQYF.